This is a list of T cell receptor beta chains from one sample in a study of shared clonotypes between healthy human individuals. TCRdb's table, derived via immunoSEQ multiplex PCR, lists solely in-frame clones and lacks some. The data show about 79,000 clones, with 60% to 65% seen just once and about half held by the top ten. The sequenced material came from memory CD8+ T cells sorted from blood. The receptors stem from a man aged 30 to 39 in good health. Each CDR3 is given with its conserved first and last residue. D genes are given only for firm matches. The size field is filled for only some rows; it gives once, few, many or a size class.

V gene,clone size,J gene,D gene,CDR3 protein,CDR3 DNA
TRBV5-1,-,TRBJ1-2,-,CASSLVGLSRAGGGYTF,TGCGCCAGCAGCTTGGTCGGCCTATCCCGTGCCGGTGGCGGCTACACCTTC
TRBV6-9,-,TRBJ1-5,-,CASSGAGGEGNQPQHF,TGTGCCAGCAGTGGGGCCGGTGGTGAGGGCAATCAGCCCCAGCATTTT
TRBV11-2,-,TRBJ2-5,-,CASSLVMGETQYF,TGTGCCAGCAGCTTAGTCATGGGGGAGACCCAGTACTTC
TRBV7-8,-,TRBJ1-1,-,CASSWKDGNTEAFF,TGTGCCAGCAGCTGGAAGGACGGGAACACTGAAGCTTTCTTT
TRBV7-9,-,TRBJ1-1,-,CASSLLNTEAFF,TGTGCCAGCAGCCTCCTGAACACTGAAGCTTTCTTT
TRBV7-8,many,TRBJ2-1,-,CASSLGHSYYNEQFF,TGTGCCAGCAGCTTAGGTCATTCATACTACAATGAGCAGTTCTTC
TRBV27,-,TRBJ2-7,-,CASSPAVRGFTYEQYF,TGTGCCAGCAGCCCAGCCGTCAGGGGTTTTACCTACGAGCAGTACTTC
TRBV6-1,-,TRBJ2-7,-,CASRIGWGSYEQYF,TGTGCCAGCAGGATAGGGTGGGGATCCTACGAGCAGTACTTC
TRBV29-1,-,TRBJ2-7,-,CSVRGEAYEQYF,TGCAGCGTTAGAGGAGAGGCTTACGAGCAGTACTTC
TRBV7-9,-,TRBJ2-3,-,CASSIGRDSTDTQYF,TGTGCCAGCAGCATCGGACGGGATAGCACAGATACGCAGTATTTT
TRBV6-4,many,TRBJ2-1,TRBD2,CASSDSSGSYNEQFF,TGTGCCAGCAGTGACTCTAGCGGGAGTTACAATGAGCAGTTCTTC
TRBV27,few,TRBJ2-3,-,CASSLGGPLFGNTQYF,TGTGCCAGCAGTTTAGGGGGGCCGCTCTTCGGGAATACGCAGTATTTT
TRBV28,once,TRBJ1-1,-,CASSLPLITEAFF,TGTGCCAGCAGTTTACCCTTGATCACTGAAGCTTTCTTT
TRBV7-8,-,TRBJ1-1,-,CASSLRTTVNTEAFF,TGTGCCAGCAGCTTAAGGACTACGGTGAACACTGAAGCTTTCTTT
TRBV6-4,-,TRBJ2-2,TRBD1,CASSDLATGALFF,TGTGCCAGCAGTGACTTAGCAACAGGGGCGCTGTTTTTT
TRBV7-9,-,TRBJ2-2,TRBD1,CASSSTRTGTNTGELFF,TGTGCCAGCAGCTCGACTCGGACAGGGACCAACACCGGGGAGCTGTTTTTT
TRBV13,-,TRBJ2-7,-,CASSPGGREYEQYF,TGTGCCAGCAGCCCCGGGGGAAGGGAGTACGAGCAGTACTTC
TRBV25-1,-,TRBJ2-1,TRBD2,CASSGQAMSGNGDNEQFF,TGTGCCAGCAGTGGACAAGCAATGAGCGGGAATGGGGACAATGAGCAGTTCTTC
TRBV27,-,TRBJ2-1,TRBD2,CASSRTSGSYYNEQFF,TGTGCCAGCAGTCGGACTAGCGGGAGTTACTACAATGAGCAGTTCTTC
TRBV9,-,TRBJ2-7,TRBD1,CASSAGQGRYEQYF,TGTGCCAGCAGCGCTGGACAGGGACGCTACGAGCAGTACTTC
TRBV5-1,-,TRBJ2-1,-,CASSALVAGENEQFF,TGCGCCAGCAGCGCCCTTGTAGCAGGGGAAAATGAGCAGTTCTTC
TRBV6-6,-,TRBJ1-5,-,CASIGGDGQPQHF,TGTGCCAGCATCGGAGGTGACGGTCAGCCCCAGCATTTT
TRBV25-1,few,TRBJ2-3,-,CASSDQARDTQYF,TGTGCCAGCAGTGATCAAGCACGGGATACGCAGTATTTT
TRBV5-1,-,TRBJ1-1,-,CASSPTHKNTEAFF,TGCGCCAGCAGCCCCACCCATAAGAACACTGAAGCTTTCTTT
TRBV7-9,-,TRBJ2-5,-,CASSFPFSAQQETQYF,TGTGCCAGCAGCTTCCCCTTTAGCGCCCAACAAGAGACCCAGTACTTC
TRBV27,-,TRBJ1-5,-,CASRGARGQPQHF,TGTGCCAGCAGGGGGGCGCGGGGGCAGCCCCAGCATTTT
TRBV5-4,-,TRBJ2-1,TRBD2,CASSLAPTSGAYNEQFF,TGTGCCAGCAGCTTGGCCCCGACTAGCGGAGCCTACAATGAGCAGTTCTTC
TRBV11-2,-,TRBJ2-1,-,CASSFVRAYNEQFF,TGTGCCAGCAGCTTCGTGAGGGCCTACAATGAGCAGTTCTTC
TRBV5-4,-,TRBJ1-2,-,CASSLEVLNGYTF,TGTGCCAGCAGCCTCGAGGTACTCAATGGCTACACCTTC
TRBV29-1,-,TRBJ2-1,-,CSVRTIYNEQFF,TGCAGCGTTAGGACGATCTACAATGAGCAGTTCTTC
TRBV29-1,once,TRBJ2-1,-,CSVTTGLAQFF,TGCAGCGTCACCACAGGGTTGGCGCAGTTCTTC
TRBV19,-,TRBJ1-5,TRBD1,CASSILGRGDPWSNQPQHF,TGTGCCAGTAGTATATTGGGCAGGGGGGACCCCTGGAGCAATCAGCCCCAGCATTTT
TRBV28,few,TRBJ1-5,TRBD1,CASSSGTDGFQPQHF,TGTGCCAGCAGTTCCGGGACAGACGGGTTTCAGCCCCAGCATTTT
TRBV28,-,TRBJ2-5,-,CASSSRGQGRETQYF,TGTGCCAGCAGTTCTCGGGGGCAGGGAAGAGAGACCCAGTACTTC
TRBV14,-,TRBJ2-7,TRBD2,CASSQGLAGYEQYF,TGTGCCAGCAGCCAAGGGCTAGCGGGCTACGAGCAGTACTTC
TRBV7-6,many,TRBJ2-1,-,CASSFTVGSEQFF,TGTGCCAGCAGCTTTACCGTAGGTTCTGAGCAGTTCTTC
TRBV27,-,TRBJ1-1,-,CASRLQGRTEAFF,TGTGCCAGCAGGTTACAGGGTAGGACTGAAGCTTTCTTT
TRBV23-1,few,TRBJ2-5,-,CASLDQKQETQYF,TGCGCCAGCCTTGATCAGAAGCAAGAGACCCAGTACTTC
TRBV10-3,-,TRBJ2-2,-,CAISGVPGQNTGELFF,TGTGCCATCAGTGGGGTTCCGGGACAAAACACCGGGGAGCTGTTTTTT
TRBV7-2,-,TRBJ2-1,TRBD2,CASSVSSGEQFF,TGTGCCAGCAGCGTTTCTAGCGGAGAACAGTTCTTC